A selection of T cell receptor beta chains follows, all from one sample in a study of PD-1 blockade in classical Hodgkin lymphoma. The protocol was immunoSEQ multiplex PCR, while the TCRdb copy is restricted to in-frame clones and leaves out a portion. The sample carries 20,000 to 25,000 clones, around 81% recorded once. Sequencing was performed on peripheral blood mononuclear cells (PBMCs), taken before the second cycle of nivolumab. The receptors here all came from a human donor with classical Hodgkin lymphoma. Each CDR3 is given with its conserved first and last residue. Each record gives: clone size, V gene, D gene, J gene, CDR3 protein, CDR3 DNA. D genes are given only for firm matches. The size field is filled for only some rows; it gives once, few, many or a size class.

few	TRBV7-9	.	TRBJ1-1	CASSRQDNTEAFF	TGTGCCAGCAGCCGACAGGATAACACTGAAGCTTTCTTT
.	TRBV6-1	.	TRBJ2-2	CASIVMGWGTGELFF	TGTGCCAGCATTGTTATGGGGTGGGGCACCGGGGAGCTGTTTTTT
.	TRBV20-1	TRBD1	TRBJ2-7	CSARTGDEQYF	TGCAGTGCACGGACAGGGGACGAGCAGTACTTC
.	TRBV7-6	TRBD1	TRBJ2-5	CASSRGPRGRETQYF	TGTGCCAGCAGCCGGGGGCCCAGGGGGCGAGAGACCCAGTACTTC
.	TRBV2	.	TRBJ2-7	CASSVARGGEQYF	TGTGCCAGCAGTGTGGCTAGAGGAGGGGAGCAGTACTTC
.	TRBV18	.	TRBJ2-5	CASSREETQYF	TGTGCCAGCTCACGAGAAGAGACCCAGTACTTC
.	TRBV5-6	TRBD2	TRBJ2-7	CASSSEWTSGSYEQYF	TGTGCCAGCAGCTCGGAGTGGACTAGCGGCTCCTACGAGCAGTACTTC
few	TRBV14	.	TRBJ2-1	CASRHANSNEQFF	TGTGCCAGCAGGCATGCCAATTCCAATGAGCAGTTCTTC
.	TRBV18	TRBD2	TRBJ2-1	CASSPALAARDEQFF	TGTGCCAGCTCACCAGCCCTAGCGGCAAGGGATGAGCAGTTCTTC
.	TRBV6-1	.	TRBJ1-5	CASSEGVGNQPQHF	TGTGCCAGCAGTGAAGGAGTGGGCAATCAGCCCCAGCATTTT
once	TRBV5-6	.	TRBJ1-6	CASSSGAGYNSPLHF	TGTGCCAGCAGCTCAGGCGCAGGCTATAATTCACCCCTCCACTTT
.	TRBV6-1	.	TRBJ2-6	CASSEPSWWRAESGANVLTF	TGTGCCAGCAGTGAACCTTCCTGGTGGAGGGCGGAATCTGGGGCCAACGTCCTGACTTTC
.	TRBV7-9	.	TRBJ2-2	CASSLSSGELFF	TGTGCCAGCAGCTTATCGTCTGGGGAGCTGTTTTTT
.	TRBV19	TRBD1	TRBJ1-4	CASSDRAFNEKLFF	TGTGCCAGTAGCGACAGGGCATTTAATGAAAAACTGTTTTTT
.	TRBV6-1	TRBD1	TRBJ1-3	CASSESTGGYSGNTIYF	TGTGCCAGCAGTGAGTCGACAGGGGGATACTCTGGAAACACCATATATTTT
few	TRBV19	.	TRBJ2-1	CASTVDGEQFF	TGTGCCAGTACCGTGGACGGTGAGCAGTTCTTC
.	TRBV7-9	.	TRBJ2-4	CASSSGSNLAKNIQYF	TGTGCCAGCAGCTCGGGCTCAAACCTAGCCAAAAACATTCAGTACTTC
.	TRBV4-1	.	TRBJ1-5	CASSQEVGRNQPQHF	TGCGCCAGCAGCCAAGAGGTCGGGCGAAATCAGCCCCAGCATTTT
.	TRBV6-6	.	TRBJ2-3	CASSYDPIRSTDTQYF	TGTGCCAGCAGTTACGATCCGATCAGAAGCACAGATACGCAGTATTTT
.	TRBV15	.	TRBJ2-7	CATSRDLGGEEQYF	TGTGCCACCAGCAGAGATTTAGGGGGGGAAGAGCAGTACTTC
.	TRBV7-9	TRBD2	TRBJ2-7	CASSPADTSGRPYEQYF	TGTGCCAGCAGCCCGGCCGATACTAGCGGGAGACCGTACGAGCAGTACTTC
.	TRBV5-4	.	TRBJ2-1	CASSYLVDEQFF	TGTGCCAGCAGTTATCTAGTGGATGAGCAGTTCTTC
.	TRBV30	TRBD2	TRBJ2-7	CAWRRRVLAGVPYYEQYF	TGTGCCTGGAGAAGGAGGGTCCTAGCGGGAGTCCCATACTACGAGCAGTACTTC
.	TRBV28	TRBD2	TRBJ2-2	CASRRTGLASNTGELFF	TGTGCCAGCAGACGTACCGGACTAGCGAGTAACACCGGGGAGCTGTTTTTT